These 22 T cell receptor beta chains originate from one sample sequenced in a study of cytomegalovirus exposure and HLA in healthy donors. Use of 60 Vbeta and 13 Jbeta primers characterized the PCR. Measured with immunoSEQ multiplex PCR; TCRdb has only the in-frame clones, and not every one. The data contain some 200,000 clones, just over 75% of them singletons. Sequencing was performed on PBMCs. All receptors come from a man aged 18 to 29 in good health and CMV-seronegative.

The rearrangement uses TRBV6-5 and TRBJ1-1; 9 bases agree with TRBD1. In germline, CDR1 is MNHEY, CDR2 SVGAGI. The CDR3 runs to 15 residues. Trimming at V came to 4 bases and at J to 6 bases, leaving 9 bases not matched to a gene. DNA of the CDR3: TGTGCCAGCAGTTCGGCCGGGACAGGGAGCGCTGAAGCTTTCTTT. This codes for CASSSAGTGSAEAFF.

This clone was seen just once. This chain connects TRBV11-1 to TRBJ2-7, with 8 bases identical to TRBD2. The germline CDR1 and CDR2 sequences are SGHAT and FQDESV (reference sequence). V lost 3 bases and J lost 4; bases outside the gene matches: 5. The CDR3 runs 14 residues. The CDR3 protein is CASSFLGRAYEQYF. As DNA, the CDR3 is TGTGCCAGCAGCTTCCTCGGGAGGGCGTACGAGCAGTACTTC. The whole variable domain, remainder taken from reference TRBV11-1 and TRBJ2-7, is EAEVAQSPRYKITEKSQAVAFWCDPISGHATLYWYRQILGQGPELLVQFQDESVVDDSQLPKDRFSAERLKGVDSTLKIQPAELGDSAMYLCASSFLGRAYEQYFGPGTRLTVT.

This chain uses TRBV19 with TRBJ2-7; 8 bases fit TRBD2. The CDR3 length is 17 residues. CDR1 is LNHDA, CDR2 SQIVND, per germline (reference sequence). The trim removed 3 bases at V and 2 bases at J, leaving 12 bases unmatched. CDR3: CASSISSWREAPYEQYF. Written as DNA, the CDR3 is TGTGCCAGTAGTATTTCCTCCTGGCGGGAGGCACCCTACGAGCAGTACTTC.

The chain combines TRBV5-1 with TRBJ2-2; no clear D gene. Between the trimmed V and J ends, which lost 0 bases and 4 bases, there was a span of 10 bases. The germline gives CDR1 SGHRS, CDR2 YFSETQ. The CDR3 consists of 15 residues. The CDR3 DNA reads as TGCGCCAGCAGCTTGGGGGCTACCGGCACCGGGGAGCTGTTTTTT. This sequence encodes CASSLGATGTGELFF.

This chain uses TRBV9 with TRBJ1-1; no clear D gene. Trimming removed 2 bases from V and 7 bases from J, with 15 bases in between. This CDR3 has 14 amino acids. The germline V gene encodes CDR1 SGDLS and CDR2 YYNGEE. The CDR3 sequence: CASSVSEYKYEAFF. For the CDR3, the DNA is TGTGCCAGCAGCGTGAGTGAATATAAGTATGAAGCTTTCTTT.

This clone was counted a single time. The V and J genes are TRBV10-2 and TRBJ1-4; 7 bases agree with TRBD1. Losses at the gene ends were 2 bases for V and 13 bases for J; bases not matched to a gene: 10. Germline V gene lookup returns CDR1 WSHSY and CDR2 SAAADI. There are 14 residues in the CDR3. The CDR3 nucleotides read TGCGCCAGCAGTGAGGCCACTTGGGGACAGACACTGTTTTTT. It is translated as CASSEATWGQTLFF.

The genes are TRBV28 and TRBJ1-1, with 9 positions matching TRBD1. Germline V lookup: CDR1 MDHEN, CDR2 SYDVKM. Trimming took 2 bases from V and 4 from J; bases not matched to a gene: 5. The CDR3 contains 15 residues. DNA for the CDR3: TGTGCCAGCAGTTTACCCGGGACAGGGTTCACTGAAGCTTTCTTT. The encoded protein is CASSLPGTGFTEAFF.

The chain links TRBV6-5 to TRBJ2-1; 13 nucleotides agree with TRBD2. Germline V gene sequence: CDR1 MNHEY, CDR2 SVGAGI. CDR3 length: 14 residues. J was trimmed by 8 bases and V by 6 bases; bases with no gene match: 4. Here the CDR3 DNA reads TGTGCCAGCAGACTAGCGGGAGGGTTCCATGAGCAGTTCTTC. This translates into CASRLAGGFHEQFF.

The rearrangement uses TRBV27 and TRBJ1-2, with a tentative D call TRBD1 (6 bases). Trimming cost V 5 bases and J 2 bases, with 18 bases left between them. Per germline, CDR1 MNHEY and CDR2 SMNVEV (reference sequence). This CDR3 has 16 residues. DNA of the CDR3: TGTGCCAGCAGTCTTGACAGGAGTAGATTCAACTATGGCTACACCTTC. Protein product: CASSLDRSRFNYGYTF.

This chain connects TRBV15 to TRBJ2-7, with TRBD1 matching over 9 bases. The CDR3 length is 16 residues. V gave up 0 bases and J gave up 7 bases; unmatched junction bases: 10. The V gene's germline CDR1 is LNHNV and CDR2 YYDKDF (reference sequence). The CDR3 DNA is TGTGCCACCAGCAGAGATCTAGTACAGGGGGCGAGGGAGCAGTACTTC. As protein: CATSRDLVQGAREQYF.

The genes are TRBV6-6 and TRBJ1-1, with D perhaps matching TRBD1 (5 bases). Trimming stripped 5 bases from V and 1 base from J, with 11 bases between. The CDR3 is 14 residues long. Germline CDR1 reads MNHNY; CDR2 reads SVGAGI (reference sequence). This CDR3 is CASSPGHPNTEAFF. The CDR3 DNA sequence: TGTGCCAGCAGTCCCGGACACCCGAACACTGAAGCTTTCTTT.

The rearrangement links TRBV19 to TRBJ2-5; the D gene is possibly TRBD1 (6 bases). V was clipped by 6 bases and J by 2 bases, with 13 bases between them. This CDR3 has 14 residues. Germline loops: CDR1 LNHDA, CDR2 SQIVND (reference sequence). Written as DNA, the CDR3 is TGTGCCAGTAGGGGACGAGGACAGCAAGAGACCCAGTACTTC. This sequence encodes CASRGRGQQETQYF. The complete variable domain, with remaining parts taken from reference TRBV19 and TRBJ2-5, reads DGGITQSPKYLFRKEGQNVTLSCEQNLNHDAMYWYRQDPGQGLRLIYYSQIVNDFQKGDIAEGYSVSREKKESFPLTVTSAQKNPTAFYLCASRGRGQQETQYFGPGTRLLVL.

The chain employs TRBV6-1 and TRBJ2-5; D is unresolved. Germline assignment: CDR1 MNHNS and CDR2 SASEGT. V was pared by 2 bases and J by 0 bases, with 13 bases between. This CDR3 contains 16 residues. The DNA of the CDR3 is TGTGCCAGCAGTGAACAGTCCACCGCATACCAAGAGACCCAGTACTTC. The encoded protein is CASSEQSTAYQETQYF.

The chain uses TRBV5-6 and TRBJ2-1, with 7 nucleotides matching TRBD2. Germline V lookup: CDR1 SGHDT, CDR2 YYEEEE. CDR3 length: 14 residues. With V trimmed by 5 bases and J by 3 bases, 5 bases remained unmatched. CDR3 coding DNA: TGTGCCAGCAGGAGGGGAGGGTACTACAATGAGCAGTTCTTC. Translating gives CASRRGGYYNEQFF.

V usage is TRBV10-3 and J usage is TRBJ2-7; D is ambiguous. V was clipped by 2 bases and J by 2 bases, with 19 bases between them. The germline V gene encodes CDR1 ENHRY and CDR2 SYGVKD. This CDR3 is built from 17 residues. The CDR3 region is CAISEPLTSDGTYEQYF. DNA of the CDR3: TGTGCCATCAGTGAGCCCCTGACATCTGACGGAACCTACGAGCAGTACTTC.

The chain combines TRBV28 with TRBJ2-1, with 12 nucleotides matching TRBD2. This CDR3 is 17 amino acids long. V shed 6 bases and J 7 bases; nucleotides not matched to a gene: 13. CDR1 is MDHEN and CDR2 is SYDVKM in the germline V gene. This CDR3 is CASRGTSGLAGRNEQFF. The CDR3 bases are TGTGCCAGCAGGGGTACCTCGGGACTAGCGGGCCGTAATGAGCAGTTCTTC.

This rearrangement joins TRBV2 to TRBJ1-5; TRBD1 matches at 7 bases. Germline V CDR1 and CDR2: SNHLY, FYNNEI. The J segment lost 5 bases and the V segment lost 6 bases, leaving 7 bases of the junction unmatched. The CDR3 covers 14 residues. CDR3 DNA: TGTGCCAGCAGCCCGGACAGGCTCGATCAGCCCCAGCATTTT. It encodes CASSPDRLDQPQHF.

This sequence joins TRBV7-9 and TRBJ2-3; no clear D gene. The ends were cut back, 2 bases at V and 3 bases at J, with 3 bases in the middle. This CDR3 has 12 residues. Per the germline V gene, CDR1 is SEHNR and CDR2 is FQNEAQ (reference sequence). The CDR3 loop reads CASSLSTDTQYF. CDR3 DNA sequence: TGTGCCAGCAGCTTATCTACAGATACGCAGTATTTT.

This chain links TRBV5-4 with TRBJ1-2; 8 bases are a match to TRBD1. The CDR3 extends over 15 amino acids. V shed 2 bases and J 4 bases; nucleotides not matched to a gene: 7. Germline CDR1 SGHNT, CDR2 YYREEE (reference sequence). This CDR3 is CASSFDRGQTYGYTF. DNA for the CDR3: TGTGCCAGCAGCTTTGACAGGGGCCAAACCTATGGCTACACCTTC.

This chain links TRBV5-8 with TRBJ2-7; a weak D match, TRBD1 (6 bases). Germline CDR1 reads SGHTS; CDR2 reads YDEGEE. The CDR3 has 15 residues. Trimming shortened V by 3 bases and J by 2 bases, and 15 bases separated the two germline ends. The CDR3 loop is CASSSYRDTPYEQYF. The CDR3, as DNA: TGTGCCAGCAGCTCGTACCGGGACACACCCTACGAGCAGTACTTC.

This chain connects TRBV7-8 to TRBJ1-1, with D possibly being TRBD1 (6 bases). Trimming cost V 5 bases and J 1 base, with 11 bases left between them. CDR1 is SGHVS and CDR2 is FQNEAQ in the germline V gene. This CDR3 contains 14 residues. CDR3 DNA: TGTGCCAGCAGCGAACAGGGTACGAACACTGAAGCTTTCTTT. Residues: CASSEQGTNTEAFF.

DNA of the CDR3: TGTGCCAGCAGTCGATTCGGACAGGGAGAAAGATCTGGGGCCAACGTCCTGACTTTC. Amino acids: CASSRFGQGERSGANVLTF. The J gene is TRBJ2-6, the V gene TRBV27; 8 bases match TRBD1. The CDR3 runs 19 residues. V trimming: 5 bases; J trimming: 1 base; junction bases outside the gene matches: 13. The germline V gene encodes CDR1 MNHEY and CDR2 SMNVEV (reference sequence).